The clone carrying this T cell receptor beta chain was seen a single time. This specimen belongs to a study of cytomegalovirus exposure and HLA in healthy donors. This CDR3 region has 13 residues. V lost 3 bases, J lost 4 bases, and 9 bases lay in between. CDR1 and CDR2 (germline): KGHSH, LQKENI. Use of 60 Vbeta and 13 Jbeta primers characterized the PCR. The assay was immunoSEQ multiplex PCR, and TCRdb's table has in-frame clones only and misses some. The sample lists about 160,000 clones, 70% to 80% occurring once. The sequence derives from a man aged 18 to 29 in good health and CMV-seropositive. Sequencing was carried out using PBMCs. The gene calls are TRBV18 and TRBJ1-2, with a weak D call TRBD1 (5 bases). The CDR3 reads CASSPGHLYGYTF. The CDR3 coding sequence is TGTGCCAGCTCACCCGGACACCTCTATGGCTACACCTTC.